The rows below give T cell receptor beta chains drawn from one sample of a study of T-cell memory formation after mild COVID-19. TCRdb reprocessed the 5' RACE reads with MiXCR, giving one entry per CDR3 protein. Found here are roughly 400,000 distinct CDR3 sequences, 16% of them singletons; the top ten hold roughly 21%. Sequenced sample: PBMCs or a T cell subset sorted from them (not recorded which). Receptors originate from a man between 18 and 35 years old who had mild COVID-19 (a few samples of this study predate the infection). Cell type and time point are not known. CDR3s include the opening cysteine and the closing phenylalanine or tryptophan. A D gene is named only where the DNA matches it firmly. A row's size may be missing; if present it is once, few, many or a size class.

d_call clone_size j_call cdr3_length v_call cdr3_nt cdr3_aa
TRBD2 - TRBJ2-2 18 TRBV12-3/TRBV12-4 TGTGCCAGCAGTCAAATTCGCCATGAGCGGGGGGGGCCCGGGGAGCTGTTTTTT CASSQIRHERGGPGELFF
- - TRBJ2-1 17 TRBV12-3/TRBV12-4 TGTGCCAGCACCAACGGACGCAGGACTTCGATTCGCAATGAGCAGTTCTTC CASTNGRRTSIRNEQFF
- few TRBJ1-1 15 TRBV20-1 TGCAGTGCTAGAGATCCGGGAGGTCGGCACACTGAAGCTTTCTTT CSARDPGGRHTEAFF
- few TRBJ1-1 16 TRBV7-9 TGTGCCAGCAGCCAAGGTAGCGGGGGAGGGAACACTGAAGCTTTCTTT CASSQGSGGGNTEAFF
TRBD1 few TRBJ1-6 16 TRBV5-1 TGCGCCAGCAGCCCAGGACAGGGTCCCTTTAATTCACCCCTCCACTTT CASSPGQGPFNSPLHF
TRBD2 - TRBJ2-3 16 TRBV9 TGTGCCAGCAGCCCTACTAGCGGGGGGGTTGCAGATACGCAGTATTTT CASSPTSGGVADTQYF
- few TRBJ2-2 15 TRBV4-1 TGCGCCAGCAGCCAAGAGGCGGGGATCACCGGGGAGCTGTTTTTT CASSQEAGITGELFF
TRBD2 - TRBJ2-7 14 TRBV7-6 TGTGCCAGCAGCTTAAAGGCCAGCGGGGACGAGCAGTACTTC CASSLKASGDEQYF
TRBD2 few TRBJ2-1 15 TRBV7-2 TGTGCCAGCAGCTACGGAGGACTAGTTTCCCATGAGCAGTTCTTC CASSYGGLVSHEQFF
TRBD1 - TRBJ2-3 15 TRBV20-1 TGCAGTGCTAGGTCCTCGACAGGGAATCGGAATACGCAGTATTTT CSARSSTGNRNTQYF
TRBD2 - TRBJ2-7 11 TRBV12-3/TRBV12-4 TGTGCCAGCGGACTAGCGGGGGATTTTTCCTTC CASGLAGDFSF
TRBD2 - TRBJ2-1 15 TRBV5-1 TGCGCCAGCAGCTCCCTTAGCGGGGGCAGGGATGAGCAGTTCTTC CASSSLSGGRDEQFF
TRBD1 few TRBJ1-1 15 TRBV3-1 TGTGCCAGCAGCCTTCAACAGGGGAGGGACACTGAAGCTTTCTTT CASSLQQGRDTEAFF